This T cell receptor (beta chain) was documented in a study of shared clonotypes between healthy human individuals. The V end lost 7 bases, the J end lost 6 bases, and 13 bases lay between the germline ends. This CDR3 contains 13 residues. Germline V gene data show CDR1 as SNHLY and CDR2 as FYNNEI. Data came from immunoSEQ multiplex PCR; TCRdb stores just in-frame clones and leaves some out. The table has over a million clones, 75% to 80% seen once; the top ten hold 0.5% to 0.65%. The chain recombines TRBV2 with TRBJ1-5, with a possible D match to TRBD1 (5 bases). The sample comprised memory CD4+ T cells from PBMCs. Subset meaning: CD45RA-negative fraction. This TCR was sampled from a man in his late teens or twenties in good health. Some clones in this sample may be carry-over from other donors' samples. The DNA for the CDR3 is TGTGCCAGCACCCGGGAGGGGTTTCAGCCCCAGCATTTT. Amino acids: CASTREGFQPQHF.